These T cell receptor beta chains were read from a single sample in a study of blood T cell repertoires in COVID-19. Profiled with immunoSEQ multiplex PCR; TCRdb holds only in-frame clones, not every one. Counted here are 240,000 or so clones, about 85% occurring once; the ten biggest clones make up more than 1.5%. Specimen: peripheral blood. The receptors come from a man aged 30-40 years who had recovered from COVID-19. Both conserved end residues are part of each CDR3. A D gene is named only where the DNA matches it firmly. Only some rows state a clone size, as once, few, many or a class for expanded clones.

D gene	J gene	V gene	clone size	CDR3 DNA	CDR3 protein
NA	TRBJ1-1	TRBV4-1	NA	TGCGCCAGCAGCCAGACGGACAGAAATCATGAAGCTTTCTTT	CASSQTDRNHEAFF
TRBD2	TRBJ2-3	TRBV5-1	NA	TGCGCCAGCAGCCCCGGGACTAGCGATACAGATACGCAGTATTTT	CASSPGTSDTDTQYF
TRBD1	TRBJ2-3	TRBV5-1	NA	TGCGCCAGCAGCGTAACCGGGACAGGGGTCACAGATACGCAGTATTTT	CASSVTGTGVTDTQYF
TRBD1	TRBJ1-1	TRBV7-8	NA	TGTGCCAGCAGCCCTGGACAGGATGAAGCTTTCTTT	CASSPGQDEAFF
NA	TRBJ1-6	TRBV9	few	TGTGCCAGCAGCCCGGGACTACAGAATTCACCCCTCCACTTT	CASSPGLQNSPLHF
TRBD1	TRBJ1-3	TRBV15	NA	TGTGCCACACAAACAGGGGGCGCAGGAAACACCATATATTTT	CATQTGGAGNTIYF
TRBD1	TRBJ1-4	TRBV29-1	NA	TGCAGCGGTCGGACAGGCCATGAAAAACTGTTTTTT	CSGRTGHEKLFF
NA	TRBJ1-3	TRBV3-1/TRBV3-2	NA	TGTGCCAGCAGCCAAACTGGAGGCTCTGGAAACACCATATATTTT	CASSQTGGSGNTIYF
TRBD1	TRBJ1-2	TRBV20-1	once	TGCAGTGCTAGTTGGACAGGGGACTATGGCTACACCTTC	CSASWTGDYGYTF
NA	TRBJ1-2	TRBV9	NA	TGTGCCAGCAGCGTCCAGGGGGGCTACACCTTC	CASSVQGGYTF
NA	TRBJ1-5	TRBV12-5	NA	TGTGCTAGTGGTTTTCACCTCCCGGGGGGGGGCAATCAGCCCCAGCATTTT	CASGFHLPGGGNQPQHF
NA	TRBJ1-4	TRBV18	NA	TGTGCCAGCTCACCACGAGAGAATGAAAAACTGTTTTTT	CASSPRENEKLFF
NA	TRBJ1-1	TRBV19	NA	TGTGCCAGTTCAGGTTTCGGCACTGAAGCTTTCTTT	CASSGFGTEAFF
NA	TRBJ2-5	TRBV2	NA	TGTGCCAGCAGTGCTAGCAGGTGGGAGACCCAGTACTTC	CASSASRWETQYF
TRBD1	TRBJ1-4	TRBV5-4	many	TGTGCCAGCAGCCTTTGGACAGGGGGAGGCGAAAAACTGTTTTTT	CASSLWTGGGEKLFF
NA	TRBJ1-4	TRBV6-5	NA	TGTGCCAGCAGTTACCCCCCCGGGGGAAGCGATGAAAAACTGTTTTTT	CASSYPPGGSDEKLFF
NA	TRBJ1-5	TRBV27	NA	TGTGCCAGCAGTAACAGGGGCAATCAGCCCCAGCATTTT	CASSNRGNQPQHF
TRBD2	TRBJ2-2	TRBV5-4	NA	TGTGCCAGCAGCTTGTGGACTAGCGGCACCGGGGAGCTGTTTTTT	CASSLWTSGTGELFF
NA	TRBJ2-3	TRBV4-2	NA	TGTGCCAGCAGCCAAGTGGGGAGGGACAGGACAGATACGCAGTATTTT	CASSQVGRDRTDTQYF
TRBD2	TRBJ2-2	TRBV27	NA	TGTGCCAGCAGTTTATTTGGGTTCGAGGCTAGCGGGGGGGCCAGGGAGCTGTTTTTT	CASSLFGFEASGGARELFF
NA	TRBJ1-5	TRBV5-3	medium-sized	TGTGCTAAACTTGGAGTAGGGAGGTGTCAGCCCCAGCATTTT	CAKLGVGRCQPQHF
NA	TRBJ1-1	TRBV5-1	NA	TGCGCCAGCAGCTTGTACAGTTCGTACGACACTGAAGCTTTCTTT	CASSLYSSYDTEAFF
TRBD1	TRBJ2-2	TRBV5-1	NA	TGCGCCAGCAGCGAGACAGGGGCCACCGGGGAGCTGTTTTTT	CASSETGATGELFF